Sequencing of this TCR beta chain was carried out in a study of CD8 T cells in Susac syndrome. RNA totalling about 0.45 to 1 ug underwent reverse transcription with random hexamers. The CDR3 of TCR beta was amplified by immunoSEQ multiplex PCR across 54 Vbeta and 13 Jbeta. One entry per CDR3 protein, called by TCRdb with MiXCR from the immunoSEQ multiplex PCR reads. The sample contains about 49,000 distinct CDR3 sequences, 80% to 95% of which appear only once. Germline lookup yields CDR1 SGHDN and CDR2 FVKESK. Trimming took 0 bases from V and 0 from J; bases not matched to a gene: 2. The length of the CDR3 is 16 residues.

Sequencing was carried out using CD8+ T cells from PBMCs. This clonotype originated in a human donor in good health. This chain uses TRBV14 with TRBJ2-1, with 7 bases fitting TRBD2. CDR3: CASSQDWGGSYNEQFF. The CDR3 coding sequence is TGTGCCAGCAGCCAAGATTGGGGGGGCTCCTACAATGAGCAGTTCTTC.